The rows below give T cell receptor beta chains drawn from one sample of a study of T cell repertoires in cytomegalovirus infection. TCRdb recomputed calls from the reads with MiXCR, one row per CDR3 protein. Among fewer than 900,000 distinct CDR3 sequences, 25% to 30% were seen once, and the ten largest hold around 14%. The antigens of these receptors remain unknown. The sequencing here drew on cultured CD8+ T cells from PBMCs, taken from culture after CMV antigen stimulation. The receptors were sampled from a human donor in good health (CMV status not recorded). Some clones in this sample may be carry-over from other donors' samples. CDR3s include the opening cysteine and the closing phenylalanine or tryptophan. Fields, in order: J gene, D gene, CDR3 length, clone size, V gene, CDR3 protein. D genes are given only for firm matches. The size field is filled for only some rows; it gives once, few, many or a size class.

TRBJ1-3 | . | 8 | . | TRBV6-5 | CPQGPIYF
TRBJ1-2 | . | 15 | . | TRBV6-2/TRBV6-3 | CASSYDTTGNYGYTF
TRBJ1-1 | TRBD1 | 14 | few | TRBV5-1 | CASGDGTGNTEAFF
TRBJ1-5 | . | 13 | . | TRBV28 | CASSPVHNQPQHF
TRBJ2-3 | . | 14 | many | TRBV7-2 | CASSLELSTDTQYF
TRBJ2-7 | . | 12 | . | TRBV12-3/TRBV12-4 | CASSLLNYEQYF
TRBJ2-1 | TRBD2 | 14 | many | TRBV7-9 | CASSTSGGINEQFF
TRBJ1-2 | TRBD1 | 14 | many | TRBV3-1 | CASSQGQGTHGYTF
TRBJ1-5 | . | 15 | . | TRBV7-9 | CASSSTTGSNQPQHF
TRBJ1-2 | . | 14 | . | TRBV5-4 | CASSPPLGRPGYTF
TRBJ2-5 | TRBD2 | 16 | . | TRBV7-9 | CASSLDPSGGEETQYF
TRBJ1-1 | TRBD1 | 15 | . | TRBV6-1 | CVSSDFPGTGPEAFF
TRBJ2-1 | . | 11 | . | TRBV7-9 | CASSPKGEQFF
TRBJ2-7 | . | 13 | . | TRBV4-2 | CASSQTGGEEQYF
TRBJ2-3 | . | 13 | many | TRBV6-5 | CASSYGPTDTQYF
TRBJ2-3 | TRBD2 | 14 | many | TRBV7-2 | CASSSLAGTDTQYF
TRBJ2-3 | . | 15 | . | TRBV12-5 | CASGLTEGGTDTQYF
TRBJ1-2 | TRBD1 | 13 | few | TRBV10-3 | CAIRSGTDYGYTF
TRBJ2-5 | . | 14 | . | TRBV12-3/TRBV12-4 | CASSQGTTRETQYF
TRBJ1-5 | TRBD1 | 14 | . | TRBV6-1 | CASTWTGKGQPQHF
TRBJ2-3 | . | 14 | . | TRBV19 | CTSSNDGNRDTQYF
TRBJ2-2 | TRBD2 | 14 | . | TRBV19 | CASSRLAHTGELFF
TRBJ1-2 | . | 16 | . | TRBV6-6 | CASSYSKQSGSYGYTF
TRBJ2-1 | . | 11 | . | TRBV2 | CASNQESEQFF
TRBJ2-3 | . | 13 | many | TRBV7-6 | CASSVHPLDTQYF
TRBJ2-3 | TRBD2 | 15 | many | TRBV7-6 | CASSLGGGPTDTQYF
TRBJ2-3 | TRBD1 | 15 | few | TRBV6-2/TRBV6-3 | CASSYVAGGPDTQYF
TRBJ2-3 | . | 15 | . | TRBV7-6 | CASSYPGHLTDTQYF
TRBJ2-1 | TRBD2 | 15 | . | TRBV7-6 | CASSLGGGVVGEQFF
TRBJ2-6 | . | 15 | few | TRBV12-3/TRBV12-4 | CASSFEGPGANVLTF
TRBJ1-1 | . | 14 | . | TRBV3-1 | CVSSQGAGPHEAFF
TRBJ1-6 | TRBD1 | 16 | few | TRBV4-2 | CASSQDPDRENSPLHF
TRBJ1-6 | . | 15 | few | TRBV6-1 | CASSAKTAFYSPLHF
TRBJ2-1 | . | 14 | . | TRBV7-6 | CASSLGQDNNEQFF
TRBJ1-2 | . | 15 | many | TRBV7-8 | CASSLESGSSYGYTF
TRBJ1-1 | . | 14 | . | TRBV7-9 | CASSFEYGNTEAFF
TRBJ1-5 | . | 14 | few | TRBV27 | CASSSGGYNQPQHF
TRBJ1-1 | . | 16 | many | TRBV7-9 | CASSFGIRTENTEAFF
TRBJ2-3 | TRBD2 | 17 | . | TRBV10-1 | CASSDYSERGVTDTQYF
TRBJ1-1 | TRBD1 | 14 | . | TRBV11-2 | CASSLDQGATEAFF
TRBJ2-1 | TRBD2 | 19 | many | TRBV6-5 | CASSLNVAGGPGSYNEQFF
TRBJ1-5 | . | 15 | many | TRBV7-8 | CASSLEGHSNQPQHF